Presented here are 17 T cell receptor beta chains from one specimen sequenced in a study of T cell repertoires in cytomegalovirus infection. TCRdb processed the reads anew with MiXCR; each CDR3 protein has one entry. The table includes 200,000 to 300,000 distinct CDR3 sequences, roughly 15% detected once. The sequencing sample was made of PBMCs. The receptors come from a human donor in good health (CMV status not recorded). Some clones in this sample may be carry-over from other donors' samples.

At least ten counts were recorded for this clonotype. CDR3 sequence: CASSGPPVEQYF. CDR3 nucleotides: TGTGCCAGCAGCGGACCTCCTGTCGAGCAGTACTTC. The genes are TRBV7-2 and TRBJ2-7; D remains unclear. Germline V CDR1 and CDR2: SGHTA, FQGNSA. V was shortened by 5 bases and J by 6 bases, with 11 bases between the two germline ends. The CDR3 has 12 residues.

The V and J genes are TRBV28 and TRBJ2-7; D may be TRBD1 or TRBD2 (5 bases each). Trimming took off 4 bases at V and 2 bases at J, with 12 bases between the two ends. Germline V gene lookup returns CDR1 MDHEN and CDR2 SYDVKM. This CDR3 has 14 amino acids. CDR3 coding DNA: TGTGCCAGCAGTTCCCCGGGGCCGGCCTACGAGCAGTACTTC. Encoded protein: CASSSPGPAYEQYF.

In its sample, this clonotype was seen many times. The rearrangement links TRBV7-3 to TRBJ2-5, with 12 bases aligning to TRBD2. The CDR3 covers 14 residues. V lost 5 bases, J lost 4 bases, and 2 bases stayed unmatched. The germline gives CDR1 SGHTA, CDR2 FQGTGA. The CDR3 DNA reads TGTGCCAGCAGCCGGACTAGCGGGATAGAGACCCAGTACTTC. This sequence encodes CASSRTSGIETQYF.

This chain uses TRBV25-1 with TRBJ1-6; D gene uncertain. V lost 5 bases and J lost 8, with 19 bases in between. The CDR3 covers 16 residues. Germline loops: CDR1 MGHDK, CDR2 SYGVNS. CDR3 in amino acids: CASSPRTDRLYSPLHF. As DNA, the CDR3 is TGTGCCAGCAGTCCACGGACGGATCGTCTTTATTCACCCCTCCACTTT.

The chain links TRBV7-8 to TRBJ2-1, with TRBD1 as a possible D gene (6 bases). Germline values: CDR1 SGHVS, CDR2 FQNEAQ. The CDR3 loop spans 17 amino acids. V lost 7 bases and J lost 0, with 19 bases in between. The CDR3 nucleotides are TGTGCCAGCAACCAGCCTCAGGGGTCAAGCTCCTACAATGAGCAGTTCTTC. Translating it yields CASNQPQGSSSYNEQFF.

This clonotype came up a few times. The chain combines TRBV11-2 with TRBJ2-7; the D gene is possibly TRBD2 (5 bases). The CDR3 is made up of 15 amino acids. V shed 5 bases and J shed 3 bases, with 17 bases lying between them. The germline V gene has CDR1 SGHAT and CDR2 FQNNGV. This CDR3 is CASSPDAGPGYEQYF. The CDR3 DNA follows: TGTGCCAGCAGCCCGGATGCGGGTCCGGGCTACGAGCAGTACTTC.

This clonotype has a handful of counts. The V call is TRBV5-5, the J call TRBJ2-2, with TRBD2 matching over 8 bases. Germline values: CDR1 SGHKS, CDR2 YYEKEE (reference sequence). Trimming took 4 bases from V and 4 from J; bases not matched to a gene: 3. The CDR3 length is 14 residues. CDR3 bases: TGTGCCAGCAGCACCGGGGGGGGCACCGGGGAGCTGTTTTTT. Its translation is CASSTGGGTGELFF.

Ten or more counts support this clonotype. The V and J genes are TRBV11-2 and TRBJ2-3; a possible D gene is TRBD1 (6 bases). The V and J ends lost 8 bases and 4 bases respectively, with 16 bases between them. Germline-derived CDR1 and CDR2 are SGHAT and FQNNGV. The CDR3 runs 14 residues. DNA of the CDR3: TGTGCCAGCGCAGGGGCTGTTCTTTCAGATACGCAGTATTTT. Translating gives CASAGAVLSDTQYF.

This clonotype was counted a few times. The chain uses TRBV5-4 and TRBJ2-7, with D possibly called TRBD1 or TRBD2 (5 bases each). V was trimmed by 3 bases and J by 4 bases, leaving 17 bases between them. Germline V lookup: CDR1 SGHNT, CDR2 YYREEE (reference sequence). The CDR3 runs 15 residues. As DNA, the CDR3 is TGTGCCAGCAGCTCCGGGACCAGTCCAGTTTACGAGCAGTACTTC. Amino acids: CASSSGTSPVYEQYF. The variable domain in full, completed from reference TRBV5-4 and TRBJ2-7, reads ETGVTQSPTHLIKTRGQQVTLRCSSQSGHNTVSWYQQALGQGPQFIFQYYREEENGRGNFPPRFSGLQFPNYSSELNVNALELDDSALYLCASSSGTSPVYEQYFGPGTRLTVT.

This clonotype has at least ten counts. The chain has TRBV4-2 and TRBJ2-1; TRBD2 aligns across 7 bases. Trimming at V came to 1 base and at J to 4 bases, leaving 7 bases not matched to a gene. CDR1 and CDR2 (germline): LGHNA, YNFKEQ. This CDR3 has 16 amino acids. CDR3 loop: CASSQGEGSRYNEQFF. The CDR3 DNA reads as TGTGCCAGCAGCCAAGGGGAGGGGAGCCGGTACAATGAGCAGTTCTTC.

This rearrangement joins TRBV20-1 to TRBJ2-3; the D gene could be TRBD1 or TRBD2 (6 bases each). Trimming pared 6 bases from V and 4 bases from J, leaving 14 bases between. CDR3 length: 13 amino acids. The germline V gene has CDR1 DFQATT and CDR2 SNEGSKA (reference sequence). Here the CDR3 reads CSAYKGGSDTQYF. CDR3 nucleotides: TGCAGTGCCTATAAGGGGGGCTCAGATACGCAGTATTTT.

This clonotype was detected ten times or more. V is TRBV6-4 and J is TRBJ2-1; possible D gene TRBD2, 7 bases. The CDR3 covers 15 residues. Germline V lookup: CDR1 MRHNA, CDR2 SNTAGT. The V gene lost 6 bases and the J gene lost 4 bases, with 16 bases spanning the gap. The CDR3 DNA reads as TGTGCCAGCAGCCATACGGGGGGCGGTTACAATGAGCAGTTCTTC. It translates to CASSHTGGGYNEQFF.

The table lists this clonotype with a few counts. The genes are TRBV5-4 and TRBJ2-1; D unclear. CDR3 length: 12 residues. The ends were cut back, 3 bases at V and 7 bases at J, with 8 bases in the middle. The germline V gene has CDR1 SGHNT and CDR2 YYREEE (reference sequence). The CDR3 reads CASSYSLNEQFF. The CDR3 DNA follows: TGTGCCAGCAGCTATAGTCTAAATGAGCAGTTCTTC.

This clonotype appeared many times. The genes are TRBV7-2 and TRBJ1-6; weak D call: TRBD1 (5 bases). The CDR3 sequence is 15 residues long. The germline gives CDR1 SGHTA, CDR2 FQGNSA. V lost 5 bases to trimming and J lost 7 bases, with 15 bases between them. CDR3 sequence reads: CASSKPGRPNSPLHF. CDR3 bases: TGTGCCAGCAGCAAGCCGGGACGTCCCAATTCACCCCTCCACTTT.

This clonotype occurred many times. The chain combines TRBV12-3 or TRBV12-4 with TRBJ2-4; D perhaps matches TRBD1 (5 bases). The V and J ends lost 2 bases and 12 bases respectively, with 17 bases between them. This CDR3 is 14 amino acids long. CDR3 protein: CASSLSSGGQGQYF. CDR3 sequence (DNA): TGTGCCAGCAGTTTAAGCTCCGGTGGGCAGGGTCAGTACTTC.

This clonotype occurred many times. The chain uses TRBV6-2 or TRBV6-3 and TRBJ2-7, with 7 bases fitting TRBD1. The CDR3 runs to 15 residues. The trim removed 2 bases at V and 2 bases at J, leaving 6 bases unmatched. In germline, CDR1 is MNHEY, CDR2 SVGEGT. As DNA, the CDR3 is TGTGCCAGCAGTTACCCGGACAGGTCGCCCTACGAGCAGTACTTC. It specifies CASSYPDRSPYEQYF.

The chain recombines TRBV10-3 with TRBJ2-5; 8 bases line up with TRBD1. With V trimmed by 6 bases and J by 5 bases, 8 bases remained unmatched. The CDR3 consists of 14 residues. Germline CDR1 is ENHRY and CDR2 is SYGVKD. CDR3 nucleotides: TGTGCCATCAGCCGGGACAGGCCGCGGGAGACCCAGTACTTC. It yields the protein CAISRDRPRETQYF.